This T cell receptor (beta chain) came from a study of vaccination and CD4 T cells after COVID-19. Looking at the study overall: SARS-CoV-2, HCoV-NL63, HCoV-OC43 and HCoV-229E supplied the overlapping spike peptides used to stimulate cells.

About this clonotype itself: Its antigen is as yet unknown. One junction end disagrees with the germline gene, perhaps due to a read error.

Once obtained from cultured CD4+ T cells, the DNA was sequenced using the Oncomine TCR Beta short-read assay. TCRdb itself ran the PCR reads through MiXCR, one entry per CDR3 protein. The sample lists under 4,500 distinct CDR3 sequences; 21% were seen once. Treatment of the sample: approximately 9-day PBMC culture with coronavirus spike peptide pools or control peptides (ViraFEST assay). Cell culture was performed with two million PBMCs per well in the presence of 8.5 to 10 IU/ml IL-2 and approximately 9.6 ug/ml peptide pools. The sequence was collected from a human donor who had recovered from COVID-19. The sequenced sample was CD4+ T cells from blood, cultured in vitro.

This CDR3 is CAISYNRGLTEAFF. CDR3 sequence (DNA): TGTGCCATCAGTTACAACAGGGGATTGACTGAAGCTTTTTTT. This chain uses TRBV6-5 with TRBJ1-1, with TRBD1 matching 7 bases. Germline CDR1 MNHEY, CDR2 SVGAGI. CDR3 length: 14 residues.